This is a list of T cell receptor beta chains from one sample in a study of blood T cell repertoires in COVID-19. Clones were read by immunoSEQ multiplex PCR, and TCRdb kept only the in-frame ones, dropping some. The table lists approximately 240,000 clones, approximately 80% of them singletons, with 3% to 4% in the top ten. The sample was peripheral blood. These receptors all stem from a woman aged 40 to 55 with active or convalescent COVID-19. Each CDR3 is given with its conserved first and last residue. D genes are given only for firm matches. Where a row states a size, it is once, few, many or the class of an expanded clone; other rows omit it.

V gene	D gene	clone size	CDR3 length	J gene	CDR3 protein	CDR3 DNA
TRBV5-4	TRBD1	few	20	TRBJ2-6	CASSYRDRYLQFSGANVLTF	TGTGCCAGCAGCTACCGGGACAGGTATTTACAGTTCTCTGGGGCCAACGTCCTGACTTTC
TRBV19	TRBD1	-	15	TRBJ1-2	CASRNDRDRGYGYTF	TGTGCCAGTAGAAATGACCGGGACAGAGGCTATGGCTACACCTTC
TRBV28	-	few	17	TRBJ1-3	CASSLPRGSSSGNTIYF	TGTGCCAGCAGCCTTCCACGTGGTTCCAGCTCTGGAAACACCATATATTTT
TRBV6-6	-	few	13	TRBJ2-2	CASSYGTIGELFF	TGTGCCAGCAGTTACGGGACAATCGGGGAGCTGTTTTTT
TRBV12-5	-	-	14	TRBJ2-4	CASAFGQAKNIQYF	TGTGCTAGTGCCTTCGGACAGGCCAAAAACATTCAGTACTTC
TRBV28	-	few	15	TRBJ1-5	CASSPRGGGNQPQHF	TGTGCCAGCAGCCCCCGGGGGGGTGGAAATCAGCCCCAGCATTTT
TRBV6-5	-	-	14	TRBJ2-1	CASGIRGVRDEQFF	TGTGCCAGCGGGATCAGGGGGGTTAGGGATGAGCAGTTCTTC
TRBV6-5	TRBD1	few	13	TRBJ2-2	CASRTGESGELFF	TGTGCCAGCAGAACAGGGGAGTCCGGGGAGCTGTTTTTT
TRBV6-5	-	-	13	TRBJ1-6	CASSYTGNSPLHF	TGTGCCAGCAGTTACACAGGGAATTCACCCCTCCACTTT
TRBV12-3/TRBV12-4	TRBD1	-	13	TRBJ1-2	CASTRGQGGGYTF	TGTGCCAGCACCCGAGGACAGGGAGGGGGCTACACCTTC
TRBV3-1/TRBV3-2	-	-	15	TRBJ1-2	CASSQDLAGNYGYTF	TGTGCCAGCAGCCAAGATCTGGCGGGGAACTATGGCTACACCTTC
TRBV7-6	-	-	14	TRBJ1-6	CASSPSRVNSPLHF	TGTGCCAGCAGCCCCAGCAGGGTCAATTCACCCCTCCACTTT
TRBV11-2	-	-	13	TRBJ1-5	CASSFRRDQPQHF	TGTGCCAGCAGCTTTCGCAGGGATCAGCCCCAGCATTTT
TRBV3-1/TRBV3-2	-	-	13	TRBJ1-4	CASSQGDNEKLFF	TGTGCCAGCAGCCAAGGAGATAATGAAAAACTGTTTTTT
TRBV3-1/TRBV3-2	TRBD1	-	13	TRBJ1-1	CASSQNRGTEAFF	TGTGCCAGCAGCCAAAACAGGGGAACTGAAGCTTTCTTT
TRBV30	-	-	13	TRBJ2-3	CAWSPDRTDTQYF	TGTGCCTGGAGTCCAGACAGAACAGATACGCAGTATTTT
TRBV9	TRBD1	-	16	TRBJ2-3	CASSVRQGLRADTQYF	TGTGCCAGCAGCGTTCGACAGGGGCTGAGGGCAGATACGCAGTATTTT
TRBV27	TRBD1	-	17	TRBJ2-1	CASSFQPRTGIYNEQFF	TGTGCCAGCAGTTTCCAGCCTCGGACAGGCATCTACAATGAGCAGTTCTTC
TRBV4-1	TRBD1	-	16	TRBJ1-1	CASSQDSRDSNTEAFF	TGCGCCAGCAGCCAAGATAGCCGGGACAGCAACACTGAAGCTTTCTTT
TRBV3-1/TRBV3-2	-	-	16	TRBJ1-3	CASSPPSAISGNTIYF	TGTGCCAGCAGCCCTCCGTCCGCGATCTCTGGAAACACCATATATTTT
TRBV25-1	TRBD2	once	14	TRBJ2-7	CASSDLAGIHEQYF	TGTGCCAGCAGTGACCTAGCGGGGATACACGAGCAGTACTTC
TRBV18	-	-	14	TRBJ1-4	CASSPRGGNEKLFF	TGTGCCAGCTCACCGAGGGGGGGTAATGAAAAACTGTTTTTT
TRBV7-9	TRBD1	-	17	TRBJ1-5	CASSQPQGVYSNQPQHF	TGTGCCAGCAGCCAACCCCAGGGGGTGTATAGCAATCAGCCCCAGCATTTT
TRBV5-4	TRBD1	-	14	TRBJ2-5	CASSPDRGRETQYF	TGTGCCAGCAGCCCTGACAGGGGGCGGGAGACCCAGTACTTC
TRBV30	TRBD1	few	15	TRBJ1-3	CAWSVKDRGGNTIYF	TGTGCCTGGAGTGTAAAGGACAGGGGAGGAAACACCATATATTTT
TRBV2	TRBD1	once	15	TRBJ1-5	CASSSGGSPNQPQHF	TGTGCCAGCAGTTCAGGGGGATCCCCTAATCAGCCCCAGCATTTT
TRBV4-1	-	-	14	TRBJ1-1	CASSQDSPGRMAFF	TGCGCCAGCAGCCAAGACTCCCCAGGGAGGATGGCTTTCTTT
TRBV3-1/TRBV3-2	TRBD2	-	16	TRBJ2-1	CASSQVLTGGLNEQFF	TGTGCCAGCAGCCAGGTTCTCACGGGGGGATTAAATGAGCAGTTCTTC
TRBV6-5	-	few	13	TRBJ1-5	CASSYRDNQPQHF	TGTGCCAGCAGTTATCGGGATAATCAGCCCCAGCATTTT
TRBV5-6	-	-	11	TRBJ2-1	CASSGGYEQFF	TGTGCCAGCAGCGGAGGCTATGAGCAGTTCTTC
TRBV27	TRBD2	-	15	TRBJ2-5	CASSLRLAGGRTQYF	TGTGCCAGCAGTTTACGGCTAGCGGGGGGAAGGACCCAGTACTTC
TRBV10-3	TRBD1	-	14	TRBJ1-2	CATVRDRGDYGYTF	TGTGCCACCGTAAGAGACAGGGGAGACTATGGCTACACCTTC
TRBV2	-	-	13	TRBJ1-1	CASSEATGTEAFF	TGTGCCAGCAGTGAAGCTACTGGCACTGAAGCTTTCTTT
TRBV9	-	once	15	TRBJ2-3	CASSVDVLFTDTQYF	TGTGCCAGCAGCGTAGACGTACTATTCACAGATACGCAGTATTTT
TRBV6-5	TRBD2	-	13	TRBJ2-5	CAVRHSGEETQYF	TGTGCCGTCAGGCATAGCGGGGAAGAGACCCAGTACTTC
TRBV6-6	TRBD1	-	15	TRBJ1-2	CASSAGQGLNYGYTF	TGTGCCAGCAGTGCAGGACAGGGGCTTAACTATGGCTACACCTTC
TRBV7-3	TRBD1	-	17	TRBJ2-3	CASSLTAGTGNTDTQYF	TGTGCCAGCAGCTTAACTGCCGGGACAGGGAACACAGATACGCAGTATTTT
TRBV7-9	-	-	15	TRBJ2-5	CASSPKGLRTGTQYF	TGTGCCAGCAGCCCGAAGGGGTTGAGGACGGGGACCCAGTACTTC
TRBV11-2	-	-	13	TRBJ1-1	CASSLARNTEAFF	TGTGCCAGCAGCTTAGCCAGGAACACTGAAGCTTTCTTT
TRBV7-3	-	few	15	TRBJ2-5	CASSFRAASWETQYF	TGTGCCAGCAGCTTCAGGGCGGCGTCTTGGGAGACCCAGTACTTC
TRBV7-2	-	few	15	TRBJ1-5	CASSLEGHSNQPQHF	TGTGCCAGCAGCTTAGAAGGACACTCTAATCAGCCCCAGCATTTT
TRBV5-6	-	few	13	TRBJ1-2	CASSTGLRYGYTF	TGTGCCAGCAGCACGGGACTCCGCTATGGCTACACCTTC
TRBV4-1	-	few	17	TRBJ2-5	CASSQSATGAAGETQYF	TGCGCCAGCAGCCAATCAGCCACAGGGGCCGCGGGGGAGACCCAGTACTTC
TRBV19	TRBD1	-	14	TRBJ1-2	CASTAGTGVYGYTF	TGTGCCAGTACCGCCGGGACAGGGGTCTATGGCTACACCTTC
TRBV7-2	-	once	14	TRBJ1-2	CASSLLRGGDGYTF	TGTGCCAGCAGCCTTCTACGGGGAGGAGATGGCTACACCTTC
TRBV19	-	-	14	TRBJ2-2	CATTRRGYTGELFF	TGTGCCACCACTAGGAGGGGTTACACCGGGGAGCTGTTTTTT
TRBV19	-	-	14	TRBJ1-4	CASRADRVNEKLFF	TGTGCCAGTAGGGCGGACAGAGTTAATGAAAAACTGTTTTTT
TRBV28	-	-	16	TRBJ1-1	CASSPPSDSLGTEAFF	TGTGCCAGCAGCCCTCCGTCGGACTCCTTGGGCACTGAAGCTTTCTTT
TRBV10-2	-	-	13	TRBJ1-5	CASRGDGNQPQHF	TGCGCCAGCAGGGGAGACGGCAATCAGCCCCAGCATTTT
TRBV28	-	-	14	TRBJ1-4	CASSQTGGNEKLFF	TGTGCCAGCAGTCAAACGGGGGGGAATGAAAAACTGTTTTTT
TRBV2	-	few	15	TRBJ1-2	CASSGFGTRGYGYTF	TGTGCCAGCAGTGGTTTTGGTACTCGCGGCTATGGCTACACCTTC
TRBV19	TRBD1	-	14	TRBJ1-6	CASSEQGYNSPLHF	TGTGCCAGTAGTGAACAGGGGTATAATTCACCCCTCCACTTT
TRBV28	-	-	11	TRBJ1-6	CASSPFGALHF	TGTGCCAGCAGTCCCTTCGGAGCCCTCCACTTT